Presented here are 4 T cell receptor beta chains from one specimen sequenced in a study of cytomegalovirus exposure and HLA in healthy donors. The PCR ran on 60 Vbeta and 13 Jbeta primers. Sequenced by immunoSEQ multiplex PCR; TCRdb stores in-frame clones only, minus some. The table lists 160,000 or so clones, around 80% of them singletons. The sequenced sample was PBMCs. These receptor sequences come from a young woman in good health and CMV-seronegative.

The genes are TRBV9 and TRBJ1-1; 11 bases line up with TRBD1. The V gene's germline CDR1 is SGDLS and CDR2 YYNGEE. V shed 4 bases, J shed 4 bases, and the junction held 3 bases outside the gene matches. The CDR3 is 14 amino acids. CDR3 sequence: CASSIGTGGTEAFF. DNA for the CDR3: TGTGCCAGCAGCATAGGGACAGGGGGCACTGAAGCTTTCTTT.

This clone was seen more than once but under ten times. J is TRBJ1-1 and V is TRBV6-1; D gene unclear. With 8 bases removed from V and 0 bases from J, the gap between germline ends came to 4 bases. CDR1 and CDR2 (germline): MNHNS, SASEGT. This CDR3 has 11 amino acids. The CDR3 region is CASLMNTEAFF. In DNA form, the CDR3 reads TGTGCCAGCCTAATGAACACTGAAGCTTTCTTT.

The V gene is TRBV27, the J gene TRBJ2-3; TRBD1 matches at 10 bases. With 5 bases clipped from V and 4 bases from J, the junction kept 6 bases outside the gene matches. The CDR3 consists of 15 residues. Germline V lookup: CDR1 MNHEY, CDR2 SMNVEV (reference sequence). Written as DNA, the CDR3 is TGTGCCAGCAGTCCACCGGGACAGGGGCCAGATACGCAGTATTTT. This translates into CASSPPGQGPDTQYF.

CDR3 residues: CASSLGGLAGGRSEQYF. CDR3 DNA: TGTGCCAGCAGCTTGGGGGGACTAGCGGGGGGGCGGAGCGAGCAGTACTTC. The chain has TRBV5-4 and TRBJ2-7, with TRBD2 matching 16 bases. This CDR3 comprises 17 residues. Unmatched junction bases numbered 6, after V lost 0 bases and J lost 6 bases. Germline V gene lookup returns CDR1 SGHNT and CDR2 YYREEE (reference sequence).